The 28 T cell receptor beta chains listed next were all sequenced from one sample in a study of molecular identifiers for immune sequencing clone quantification. TCRdb re-called the PCR reads through MiXCR, storing one row per CDR3 protein. The sample lists 250,000 to 400,000 distinct CDR3 sequences; about 20% were seen once. Sequencing was done on a sample of naive CD8+ T cells from blood, with Jurkat cell RNA spiked in. The subset denotes: FACS-sorted CD8+CD4-CCR7+CD45RA+ naive T cells. The origin of the receptors is a human donor in good health. Some libraries in this study had Jurkat cell RNA spiked in.

This clonotype was counted at least ten times. The rearrangement links TRBV19 to TRBJ1-1; TRBD1 agrees at 10 bases. J was trimmed by 4 bases and V by 1 base; bases with no gene match: 3. CDR3 size: 15 residues. CDR1 LNHDA and CDR2 SQIVND come from the germline V gene (reference sequence). For the CDR3, the DNA is TGTGCCAGTAGTATAGCGGGACAGGGGACCACTGAAGCTTTCTTT. It is translated as CASSIAGQGTTEAFF.

A remark on this clonotype: This may stem from a read error, because a much larger clone lies one nucleotide away. The conserved phenylalanine or tryptophan normally closing the CDR3 is absent here, so this likely arose from a read error. The genes are TRBV7-9 and TRBJ2-5; D call uncertain. The CDR3 is made up of 12 amino acids. Deletions cut 6 bases from V and 2 bases from J, with 7 bases between. The germline gives CDR1 SEHNR, CDR2 FQNEAQ (reference sequence). The chain's CDR3 is CASRWGQETQYL. As DNA, the CDR3 is TGTGCCAGCAGGTGGGGTCAAGAGACCCAGTACCTC.

This clonotype was observed at least ten times. The rearrangement joins TRBV20-1 to TRBJ2-7; 8 nucleotides agree with TRBD1. The CDR3 spans 14 residues. CDR1 DFQATT and CDR2 SNEGSKA come from the germline V gene (reference sequence). The CDR3 DNA is TGCAGCCCCACCCCCGGAACAGGGGGCTACGAGCAGTACTTC. Its translation: CSPTPGTGGYEQYF.

This clonotype was recorded once. This may stem from a read error, because a much larger clone lies one nucleotide away. Written as DNA, the CDR3 is TGTGCCTGCAGCGTAAATCCCTCTGGAAACACCATATATTTT. It yields the protein CACSVNPSGNTIYF. The J gene is TRBJ1-3, the V gene TRBV9; D is ambiguous. The CDR3 consists of 14 residues. Germline assignment: CDR1 SGDLS and CDR2 YYNGEE. Full variable domain (remainder filled in from reference TRBV9 and TRBJ1-3): DSGVTQTPKHLITATGQRVTLRCSPRSGDLSVYWYQQSLDQGLQFLIQYYNGEERAKGNILERFSAQQFPDLHSELNLSSLELGDSALYFCACSVNPSGNTIYFGEGSWLTVV.

The table lists this clonotype with a few counts. The gene calls are TRBV12-3 or TRBV12-4 and TRBJ1-2; TRBD1 might be the D (6 bases). V dropped 5 bases and J dropped 7 bases, with 23 bases sitting between them. The CDR3 runs to 16 residues. The DNA of the CDR3 is TGTGCCAGCAGTGTTCTCGCCCGGGGGCAGCAGAGTGGCTACACCTTC. It yields the protein CASSVLARGQQSGYTF.

Many counts were recorded for this clonotype. This chain connects TRBV28 to TRBJ2-3; D not certain. There are 19 residues in the CDR3. V lost 2 bases and J 0 bases, leaving 21 bases between the germline ends. Per germline, CDR1 MDHEN and CDR2 SYDVKM. CDR3 region: CASSLSWTDEHSSTDTQYF. DNA of the CDR3: TGTGCCAGCAGTTTAAGTTGGACGGACGAACATAGTAGCACAGATACGCAGTATTTT.

V and J are TRBV24-1 and TRBJ2-2; TRBD1 agrees at 8 bases. Germline CDR1 reads KGHDR; CDR2 reads SFDVKD. Losses at the gene ends were 9 bases for V and 3 bases for J; bases not matched to a gene: 8. This CDR3 contains 15 residues. CDR3 bases: TGTGCCACCCACCAGGGGGCGGAGTACACCGGGGAGCTGTTTTTT. The encoded protein is CATHQGAEYTGELFF.

V usage is TRBV11-2 and J usage is TRBJ2-1; D is perhaps TRBD2 (5 bases). The CDR3 is 15 residues long. Trimming pared 4 bases from V and 6 bases from J, leaving 16 bases between. Germline CDR1 and CDR2: SGHAT and FQNNGV. The CDR3 DNA sequence: TGTGCCAGCAGCTCGGCGGCCCTACGGGGCAATGAGCAGTTCTTC. It codes for CASSSAALRGNEQFF.

Notes on this clonotype: It may be a read error: a sequence one base away is much more abundant. This chain connects TRBV25-1 to TRBJ1-2; D not certain. This CDR3 region has 15 residues. The germline V gene encodes CDR1 MGHDK and CDR2 SYGVNS. Trimming stripped 5 bases from V and 4 bases from J, with 17 bases between. The CDR3 bases are TGTGCCAGCAGTCAGATCGGGGAAGCCGGCTATGGCTACACCTTC. Translated, it gives CASSQIGEAGYGYTF.

This clonotype came up many times. The rearrangement uses TRBV7-8 and TRBJ2-1; 7 bases map to TRBD1. Germline loops: CDR1 SGHVS, CDR2 FQNEAQ. The CDR3 is 17 amino acids. V trimming: 0 bases; J trimming: 3 bases; junction bases outside the gene matches: 8. CDR3 coding DNA: TGTGCCAGCAGCTTAGCGACCGGTGACAGGGACTACAATGAGCAGTTCTTC. Its protein is CASSLATGDRDYNEQFF.

A word on this clonotype: This may be a read error: a much more frequent sequence differs by one nucleotide. The V gene is TRBV20-1, the J gene TRBJ2-5, with 10 positions matching TRBD2. Per germline, CDR1 DFQATT and CDR2 SNEGSKA (reference sequence). Trimming removed 6 bases from V and 4 bases from J; junction bases left unmatched: 17. This CDR3 spans 17 amino acids. The CDR3 nucleotides read TGCAGTGCACTAAACCCTCTTACTAGCGGGGTACGAGAGACCCAGTACTTC. Translation: CSALNPLTSGVRETQYF.

In the case of this clonotype: This may be a read error, as it is one base from a much larger clone. In this CDR3 the conserved last residue, phenylalanine or tryptophan, is missing, so a read error is likely. The chain uses TRBV9 and TRBJ2-7, with a possible D match to TRBD1 (5 bases). CDR3 length: 14 residues. Germline CDR1 reads SGDLS; CDR2 reads YYNGEE. Trimming stripped 0 bases from V and 2 bases from J, with 9 bases between. CDR3 sequence (DNA): TGTGCCAGCAGCGTAGTGGACAATCCCTACGAGCAGTACTCC. As protein: CASSVVDNPYEQYS.

This clonotype was counted at least ten times. This chain joins TRBV7-9 and TRBJ1-4; D not certain. Trimming stripped 5 bases from V and 0 bases from J, with 13 bases between. The CDR3 is made up of 16 amino acids. Germline-derived CDR1 and CDR2 are SEHNR and FQNEAQ (reference sequence). This CDR3 is CASSEPTGTTNEKLFF. CDR3 DNA: TGTGCCAGCAGCGAACCGACGGGAACAACTAATGAAAAACTGTTTTTT.

Many counts were recorded for this clonotype. The V and J genes are TRBV6-6 and TRBJ1-1, with TRBD1 matching 9 bases. The length of the CDR3 is 15 residues. Trimming at V came to 6 bases and at J to 11 bases, leaving 16 bases not matched to a gene. Germline loops: CDR1 MNHNY, CDR2 SVGAGI (reference sequence). The CDR3 DNA sequence: TGTGCCAGCAGACCCGGACAGGGGAGGGATTTGGAGGCTTTCTTT. It is translated as CASRPGQGRDLEAFF.

There are many counts of this clonotype. The V gene is TRBV7-3, the J gene TRBJ2-1, with 9 bases that match TRBD2. Germline assignment: CDR1 SGHTA and CDR2 FQGTGA. The CDR3 is 15 amino acids. Unmatched junction bases numbered 6, after V lost 2 bases and J lost 7 bases. DNA for the CDR3: TGTGCCAGCAGCTTAGCGGGAGGGTCTAGGAATGAGCAGTTCTTC. This translates into CASSLAGGSRNEQFF.

This clonotype was seen repeatedly, ten times or more. The chain's CDR3 is CATSERQGPQHF. In DNA form, the CDR3 reads TGTGCCACCAGTGAAAGACAGGGTCCTCAGCATTTT. The rearrangement uses TRBV24-1 and TRBJ1-5; TRBD1 agrees at 7 bases. Germline V lookup: CDR1 KGHDR, CDR2 SFDVKD. The CDR3 totals 12 residues. With 4 bases clipped from V and 13 bases from J, the junction kept 6 bases outside the gene matches.

This clonotype was observed at least ten times. The chain recombines TRBV7-9 with TRBJ2-1; 10 bases match TRBD2. This CDR3 region has 19 residues. The V gene end was trimmed by 5 bases and the J gene end by 1 base; junction bases not matched to a gene: 14. Germline loops: CDR1 SEHNR, CDR2 FQNEAQ (reference sequence). The CDR3 loop reads CASSPRLGLAAHSYNEQFF. The CDR3 DNA sequence: TGTGCCAGCAGCCCCCGCCTAGGACTAGCGGCCCATTCCTACAATGAGCAGTTCTTC.

V gene TRBV11-1 combines with J gene TRBJ2-7; TRBD2 might be the D (6 bases). Per the germline V gene, CDR1 is SGHAT and CDR2 is FQDESV (reference sequence). V shed 5 bases and J shed 3 bases, with 17 bases lying between them. This CDR3 contains 15 residues. CDR3 sequence reads: CASSKAGGAGYEQYF. The CDR3 nucleotides read TGTGCCAGCAGCAAAGCCGGAGGAGCGGGCTACGAGCAGTACTTC.

The chain couples TRBV19 to TRBJ1-2, with a possible D match to TRBD1 (5 bases). The V and J ends lost 2 bases and 2 bases respectively, with 12 bases between them. There are 15 residues in the CDR3. Germline CDR1 is LNHDA and CDR2 is SQIVND (reference sequence). The CDR3 here is CASSINPGSNYGYTF. CDR3 nucleotide sequence: TGTGCCAGTAGTATAAACCCAGGGTCGAACTATGGCTACACCTTC.

V is TRBV27 and J is TRBJ2-6, with 8 bases identical to TRBD1. The trim removed 6 bases at V and 0 bases at J, leaving 10 bases unmatched. Germline CDR1 MNHEY, CDR2 SMNVEV (reference sequence). The CDR3 length is 18 residues. This CDR3 is CASSNVDRDSSGANVLTF. CDR3 bases: TGTGCCAGCAGCAACGTGGACAGGGATAGCTCTGGGGCCAACGTCCTGACTTTC.

Note on this clonotype: Just one base apart from a much larger clone, this may be a read error. The J gene is TRBJ2-3, the V gene TRBV20-1; D may be TRBD2 (5 bases). The CDR3 runs 14 residues. Germline V CDR1 and CDR2: DFQATT, SNEGSKA (reference sequence). This CDR3 reads CSARDLRGSDTRYF. The CDR3 DNA reads TGCAGTGCTAGAGATCTGCGAGGGTCAGATACGCGGTATTTT.

For this clonotype: A much larger clonotype is one base distant, so this may be a read error. This chain connects TRBV6-2 or TRBV6-3 to TRBJ2-7; 13 nucleotides agree with TRBD2. CDR3 length equals 16 residues. Per germline, CDR1 MNHEY and CDR2 SVGEGT. V was clipped by 6 bases and J by 3 bases; unmatched bases: 8. Here the CDR3 DNA reads TGTGCCAGCAGGCCCAGACTAGCGGGAGGTTTCTACGAGCAGTACTTC. Translation gives CASRPRLAGGFYEQYF.

For this clonotype: Germline and junction disagree at one end, which may indicate a read error. J is TRBJ1-3 and V is TRBV4-3, with 7 bases matching TRBD1. The CDR3 has 15 residues. Germline V gene lookup returns CDR1 LGHNA and CDR2 YSLEER. CDR3 region: CASSQDWTGGNAIYF. CDR3 coding DNA: TGCGCCAGCAGCCAAGATTGGACAGGCGGAAACGCCATATATTTT.

A note on this clonotype: Just one base apart from a much larger clone, this may be a read error. The chain combines TRBV24-1 with TRBJ2-5, with no clear D. The CDR3 has 14 amino acids. Trimming took 3 bases from V and 4 from J, leaving 11 bases between them. Germline V gene data show CDR1 as KGHDR and CDR2 as SFDVKD. The DNA of the CDR3 is TGTGCCACCAGTGATCTCGCAGACCCAGAGACCCAGTACTTC. Amino acid sequence: CATSDLADPETQYF.

In its sample, this clonotype was seen once. This may stem from a read error, because a much larger clone lies one nucleotide away. The chain links TRBV3-1 to TRBJ2-1, with 8 bases fitting TRBD2. From germline, CDR1 is LGHDT and CDR2 YNNKEL (reference sequence). This CDR3 spans 15 amino acids. V lost 1 base to trimming and J lost 7 bases; unmatched junction nucleotides: 6. CDR3 residues: CASSQVSSSGNEQFF. For the CDR3, the DNA is TGTGCCAGCAGCCAAGTATCCTCTAGCGGGAATGAGCAGTTCTTC.

This clonotype was seen at least ten times. CDR3 loop: CASSYDRGRVAFF. The DNA of the CDR3 is TGCGCCAGCAGCTATGACAGGGGGCGGGTAGCTTTCTTT. This chain uses TRBV4-3 with TRBJ1-1; 10 nucleotides align to TRBD1. This CDR3 spans 13 amino acids. The V and J ends lost 5 bases and 10 bases, in that order; junction bases with no gene match: 7. CDR1 and CDR2 from the germline V gene are LGHNA and YSLEER.

In its sample, this clonotype was seen a few times. The rearrangement uses TRBV3-1 and TRBJ2-1; TRBD2 aligns across 9 bases. The CDR3 length is 17 residues. V gave up 0 bases and J gave up 4 bases; unmatched junction bases: 7. The germline V gene has CDR1 LGHDT and CDR2 YNNKEL (reference sequence). The CDR3 sequence: CASSQDPTSGLYNEQFF. The DNA for the CDR3 is TGTGCCAGCAGCCAAGATCCAACTAGCGGGTTATACAATGAGCAGTTCTTC.

This clonotype was picked up one time. A much larger clone sits a single nucleotide away, making a read error possible. This chain uses TRBV27 with TRBJ1-2, with no clear D. The V end was cut by 2 bases, the J end by 8 bases, with 15 bases between. Germline V gene sequence: CDR1 MNHEY, CDR2 SMNVEV (reference sequence). The length of the CDR3 is 14 residues. The CDR3 spells CASSLTNSGVGYTF. Here the CDR3 DNA reads TGTGCCAGCAGTTTAACTAACTCCGGAGTAGGCTACACCTTC.